Following are 8 T cell receptor beta chains from one sample sequenced in a study of shared clonotypes between healthy human individuals. CD45RO-negative cells were positively selected for CCR7, leaving out terminally differentiated effector memory CD45RA+ cells. Produced via immunoSEQ multiplex PCR; TCRdb's table is partial and in-frame only. The table includes about 1,900,000 clones, about 95% detected once. Sequenced input: naive CD8+ T cells sorted from blood. Receptors were obtained from a man younger than 35 in good health.

V and J are TRBV28 and TRBJ1-1; 8 nucleotides align to TRBD1. The germline V gene has CDR1 MDHEN and CDR2 SYDVKM. The CDR3 contains 14 residues. With 6 bases clipped from V and 5 bases from J, the junction kept 8 bases outside the gene matches. The CDR3 spells CASSSTGGETEAFF. The CDR3 nucleotides read TGTGCCAGCAGCTCCACAGGGGGAGAAACTGAAGCTTTCTTT.

The V gene is TRBV19, the J gene TRBJ1-1; 8 nucleotides align to TRBD1. This CDR3 spans 15 amino acids. V shed 5 bases, J shed 3 bases, and the junction held 8 bases outside the gene matches. CDR1 and CDR2 (germline): LNHDA, SQIVND (reference sequence). The CDR3 sequence is CASSSSQGVYTEAFF. In DNA, the CDR3 is TGTGCCAGTAGTTCTTCACAGGGGGTGTACACTGAAGCTTTCTTT.

CDR3 nucleotide sequence: TGTGCCAGCAGCGTAGCCGGCAGCCGCAATGAAAAACTGTTTTTT. It encodes CASSVAGSRNEKLFF. The chain couples TRBV9 to TRBJ1-4, with unresolved D. V shed 0 bases and J shed 5 bases, with 11 bases lying between them. The CDR3 loop spans 15 amino acids. The germline CDR1 and CDR2 sequences are SGDLS and YYNGEE.

This clone was found once. This sequence joins TRBV7-9 and TRBJ2-1; maybe TRBD2 (6 bases). The CDR3 has 16 residues. V lost 1 base and J lost 4, with 14 bases in between. The V gene's germline CDR1 is SEHNR and CDR2 FQNEAQ (reference sequence). In DNA, the CDR3 is TGTGCCAGCAGCTTAGGGTCCGGGAGACCGTACAATGAGCAGTTCTTC. As protein: CASSLGSGRPYNEQFF.

The CDR3 is CASSSGLDTQYF. CDR3 coding DNA: TGTGCCAGCAGTTCGGGACTCGATACGCAGTATTTT. This chain links TRBV6-6 with TRBJ2-3, with D perhaps TRBD2 (6 bases). Germline CDR1 MNHNY, CDR2 SVGAGI (reference sequence). CDR3 size: 12 residues. V was cut by 4 bases and J by 6 bases, with 8 bases left in between.

This clone was counted a single time. V and J are TRBV15 and TRBJ1-5; D is unresolved. The CDR3 is 17 amino acids. Germline CDR1 and CDR2: LNHNV and YYDKDF (reference sequence). Trimming pared 0 bases from V and 3 bases from J, leaving 15 bases between. CDR3 amino acids: CATSRDLRGGLNQPQHF. Here the CDR3 DNA reads TGTGCCACCAGCAGAGATTTACGAGGAGGGCTCAATCAGCCCCAGCATTTT.

This clone appeared once. The sample holds other DNA sequences that translate to the same CDR3. The J gene is TRBJ2-3, the V gene TRBV27, with TRBD1 matching 9 bases. The germline V gene encodes CDR1 MNHEY and CDR2 SMNVEV (reference sequence). CDR3 length: 14 residues. J lost 6 bases, V lost 4 bases, and 5 bases had no gene match. In DNA, the CDR3 is TGTGCCAGCAGTTCGGGACAGGGCGGGGATACGCAGTATTTT. This translates into CASSSGQGGDTQYF.

The chain joins TRBV2 to TRBJ2-7; the match to TRBD2 covers 12 bases. Unmatched junction bases numbered 12, after V lost 3 bases and J lost 3 bases. This CDR3 region has 18 residues. Germline loops: CDR1 SNHLY, CDR2 FYNNEI. The CDR3 loop reads CASSDSRTSGADSYEQYF. In nucleotides, the CDR3 is TGTGCCAGCAGTGATTCTAGGACTAGCGGGGCCGACAGCTACGAGCAGTACTTC. The complete variable domain, with remaining parts taken from reference TRBV2 and TRBJ2-7, reads EPEVTQTPSHQVTQMGQEVILRCVPISNHLYFYWYRQILGQKVEFLVSFYNNEISEKSEIFDDQFSVERPDGSNFTLKIRSTKLEDSAMYFCASSDSRTSGADSYEQYFGPGTRLTVT.